The entry that follows covers one TCR beta chain sequence. The sample originates from a study of blood T cell repertoires in COVID-19. TCRdb keeps only in-frame clones here, not all; method: immunoSEQ multiplex PCR. Of some 150,000 clones in the sample, approximately 88% were seen once. V shed 1 base and J 6 bases; nucleotides not matched to a gene: 1. Germline loops: CDR1 SEHNR, CDR2 FQNEAQ (reference sequence). The CDR3 extends over 14 amino acids. The material sequenced was peripheral blood. The rearrangement joins TRBV7-9 to TRBJ2-7; 12 bases agree with TRBD1. The clonotype was recovered from a human donor in a cohort sampled during active COVID-19. The CDR3 loop is CASSLGDRGLEQYV. Written as DNA, the CDR3 is TGTGCCAGCAGCTTAGGGGACAGGGGGCTCGAGCAGTACGTC.